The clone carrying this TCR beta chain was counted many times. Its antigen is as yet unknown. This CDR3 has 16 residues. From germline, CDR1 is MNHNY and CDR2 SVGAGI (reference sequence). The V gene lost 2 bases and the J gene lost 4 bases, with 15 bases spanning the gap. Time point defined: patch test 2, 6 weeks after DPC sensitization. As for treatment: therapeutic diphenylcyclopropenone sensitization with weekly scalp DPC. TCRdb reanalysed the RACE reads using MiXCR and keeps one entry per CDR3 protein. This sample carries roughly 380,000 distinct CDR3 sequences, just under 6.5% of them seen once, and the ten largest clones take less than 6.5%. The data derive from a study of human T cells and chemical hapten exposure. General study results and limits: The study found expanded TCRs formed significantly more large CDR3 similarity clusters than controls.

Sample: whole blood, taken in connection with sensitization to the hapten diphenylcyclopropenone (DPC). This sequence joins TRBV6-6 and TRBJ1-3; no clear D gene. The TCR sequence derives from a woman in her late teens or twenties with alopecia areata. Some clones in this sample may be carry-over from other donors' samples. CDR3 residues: CASSYPQGPRGNTIYF. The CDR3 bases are TGTGCCAGCAGTTACCCCCAAGGTCCTAGGGGAAACACCATATATTTT.